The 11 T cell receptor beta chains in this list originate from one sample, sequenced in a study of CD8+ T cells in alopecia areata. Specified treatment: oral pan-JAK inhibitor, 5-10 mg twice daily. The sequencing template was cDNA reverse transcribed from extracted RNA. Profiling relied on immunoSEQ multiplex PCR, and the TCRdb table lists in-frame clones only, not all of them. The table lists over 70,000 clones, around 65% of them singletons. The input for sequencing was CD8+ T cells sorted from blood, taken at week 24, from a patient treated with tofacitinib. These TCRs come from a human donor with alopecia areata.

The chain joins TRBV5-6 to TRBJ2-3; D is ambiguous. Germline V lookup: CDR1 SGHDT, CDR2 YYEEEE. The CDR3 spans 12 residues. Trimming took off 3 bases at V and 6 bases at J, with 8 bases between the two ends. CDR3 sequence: CASSSIGDTQYF. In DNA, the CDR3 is TGTGCCAGCAGCTCGATAGGGGATACGCAGTATTTT.

CDR3 nucleotides: TGTGCCAGCAGTTGGGGAGTTTCCTACGAGCAGTACTTC. Its protein is CASSWGVSYEQYF. This chain uses TRBV27 with TRBJ2-7, with TRBD2 as a possible D gene (5 bases). The germline V and J ends were trimmed by 4 bases and 1 base, with 8 bases remaining between them. Germline V CDR1 and CDR2: MNHEY, SMNVEV (reference sequence). This CDR3 is built from 13 residues.

The CDR3: CASSLVGGQGTDTQYF. As DNA, the CDR3 is TGCGCCAGCAGCTTGGTGGGGGGACAGGGCACAGATACGCAGTATTTT. V and J are TRBV5-1 and TRBJ2-3; 8 bases fit TRBD1. V trimming: 0 bases; J trimming: 1 base; junction bases outside the gene matches: 4. CDR3 length equals 16 residues. Germline V gene sequence: CDR1 SGHRS, CDR2 YFSETQ.

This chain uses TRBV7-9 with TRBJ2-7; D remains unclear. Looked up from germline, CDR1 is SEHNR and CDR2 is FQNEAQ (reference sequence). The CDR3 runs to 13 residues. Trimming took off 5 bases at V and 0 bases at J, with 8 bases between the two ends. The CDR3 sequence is CASSPHSSYEQYF. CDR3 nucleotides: TGTGCCAGCAGCCCACACTCCTCCTACGAGCAGTACTTC.

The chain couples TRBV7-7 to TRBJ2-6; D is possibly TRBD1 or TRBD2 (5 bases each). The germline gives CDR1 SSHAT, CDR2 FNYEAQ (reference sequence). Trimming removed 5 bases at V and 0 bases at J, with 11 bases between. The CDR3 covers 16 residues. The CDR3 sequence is CASSGDGDSGANVLTF. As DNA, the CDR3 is TGTGCCAGCAGCGGGGACGGGGACTCTGGGGCCAACGTCCTGACTTTC.

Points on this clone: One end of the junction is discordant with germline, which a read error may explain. CDR3 bases: TGTGCCAGCAGCCAAGATAGGACTAGCACAAATACGCAGTATTTT. It translates to CASSQDRTSTNTQYF. The chain recombines TRBV4-2 with TRBJ2-3; 8 bases line up with TRBD2. The CDR3 spans 15 residues. Germline-derived CDR1 and CDR2 are LGHNA and YNFKEQ.

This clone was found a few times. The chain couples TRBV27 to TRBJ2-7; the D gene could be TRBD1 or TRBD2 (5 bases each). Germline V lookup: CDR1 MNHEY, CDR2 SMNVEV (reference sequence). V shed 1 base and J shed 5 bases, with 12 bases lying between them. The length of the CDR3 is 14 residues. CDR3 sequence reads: CASSLYAWDHEQYF. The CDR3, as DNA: TGTGCCAGCAGTTTATATGCCTGGGACCACGAGCAGTACTTC.

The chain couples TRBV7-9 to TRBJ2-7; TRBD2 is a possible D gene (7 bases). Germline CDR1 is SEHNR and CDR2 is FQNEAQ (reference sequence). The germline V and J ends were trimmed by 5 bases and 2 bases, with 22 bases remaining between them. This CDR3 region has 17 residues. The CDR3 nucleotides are TGTGCCAGCAGCCCTCTGGGGGCGGCGGGGGTCCCCTACGAGCAGTACTTC. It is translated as CASSPLGAAGVPYEQYF.

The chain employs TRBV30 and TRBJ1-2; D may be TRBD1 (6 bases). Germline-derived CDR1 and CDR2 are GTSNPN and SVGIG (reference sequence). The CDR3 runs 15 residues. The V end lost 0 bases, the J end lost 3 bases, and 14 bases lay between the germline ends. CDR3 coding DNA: TGTGCCTGGAGTGTACTAGTGGGGACACACTATGGCTACACCTTC. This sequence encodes CAWSVLVGTHYGYTF.

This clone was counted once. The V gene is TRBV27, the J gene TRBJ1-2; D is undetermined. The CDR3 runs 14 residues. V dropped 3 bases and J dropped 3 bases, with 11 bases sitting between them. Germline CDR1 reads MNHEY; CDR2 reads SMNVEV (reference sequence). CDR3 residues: CASSLGREDYGYTF. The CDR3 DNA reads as TGTGCCAGCAGTTTGGGTAGGGAAGACTATGGCTACACCTTC.

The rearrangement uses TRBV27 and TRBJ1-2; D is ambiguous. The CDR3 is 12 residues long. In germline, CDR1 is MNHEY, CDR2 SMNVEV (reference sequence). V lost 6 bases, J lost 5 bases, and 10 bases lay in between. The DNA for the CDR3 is TGTGCCAGCAGCTCCCTGGGTTATGGCTACACCTTC. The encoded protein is CASSSLGYGYTF.